This T cell receptor beta chain was documented in a study of shared clonotypes between healthy human individuals. Libraries were prepared by immunoSEQ multiplex PCR; TCRdb keeps only in-frame clonotypes and omits some of them. This table has 2 million to 3 million clones, 93% appearing once. Germline assignment: CDR1 MNHEY and CDR2 SVGAGI. V shed 6 bases and J 6 bases; nucleotides not matched to a gene: 6. The CDR3 is made up of 14 amino acids. The clonotype comes from a man younger than 35 in good health. Some clones in this sample may be carry-over from other donors' samples. The chain is built from TRBV6-5 and TRBJ1-5; 9 nucleotides agree with TRBD1. Sequenced: naive CD4+ T cells from PBMCs. The subset was: CD45RA+ positively selected. DNA for the CDR3: TGTGCCAGCAGGAGGGGACAGGGAACTCAGCCCCAGCATTTT. It codes for CASRRGQGTQPQHF.